This T cell receptor (beta chain) was sequenced for a study of T cell responses to AZD1222 COVID-19 vaccine. Points from the study as a whole: Clonal diversity may have been underestimated in mostly white British donors. There were vaccine-associated CD4 TCRs across spike, dominant at 160-218 and 743-854. Just 5 or 6 AZD1222 recipients tested seropositive at baseline.

The method was immunoSEQ multiplex PCR; TCRdb's version includes in-frame clones alone and lacks a portion of them. This sample has 95,000 to 150,000 clones, with 93% found just once. Comment on this clone: Its antigen remains unknown.

The origin of this receptor is an adult who received the AZD1222 COVID-19 vaccine. The specimen comprised peripheral blood, sampled 28 days after the second AZD1222 dose.

CDR3 nucleotide sequence: TGTGCCAGCAGCTTGGGTGGTGTGAACACTGAAGCTTTCTTT. Its translation: CASSLGGVNTEAFF. The J gene is TRBJ1-1, the V gene TRBV7-9; D is undetermined. V lost 3 bases and J lost 0, with 8 bases in between. This CDR3 spans 14 amino acids. Germline loops: CDR1 SEHNR, CDR2 FQNEAQ (reference sequence).